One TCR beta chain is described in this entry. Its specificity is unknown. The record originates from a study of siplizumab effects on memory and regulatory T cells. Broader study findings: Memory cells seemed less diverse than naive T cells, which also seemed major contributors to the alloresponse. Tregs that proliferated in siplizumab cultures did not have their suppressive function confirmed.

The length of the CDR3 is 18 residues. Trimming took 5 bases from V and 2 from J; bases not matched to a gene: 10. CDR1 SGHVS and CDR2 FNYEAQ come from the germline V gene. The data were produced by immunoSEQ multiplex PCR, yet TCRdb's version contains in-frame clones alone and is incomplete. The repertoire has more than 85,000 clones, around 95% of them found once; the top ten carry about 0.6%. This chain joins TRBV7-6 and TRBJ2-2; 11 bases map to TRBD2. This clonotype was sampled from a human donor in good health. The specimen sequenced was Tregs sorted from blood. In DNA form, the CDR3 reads TGTGCCAGCAGCCCACGACTAGCGGGGACCCCCAACACCGGGGAGCTGTTTTTT. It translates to CASSPRLAGTPNTGELFF.